The entry below gives a single TCR beta chain sequence along with its context. Amplified TCR beta CDR3 regions came from RNA transcripts. The HTBI primer set served for first-round RT-PCR of the TCR CDR3. MiXCR, applied by TCRdb to the multiplex PCR reads, yields one record per CDR3 protein. In the table there are some 510,000 distinct CDR3 sequences, about a fifth of which are singletons. This sample is part of a study of T cells in Graves' hyperthyroidism and ophthalmopathy. Material for sequencing was blood. The TCR comes from a man aged 18 to 29 with Graves' hyperthyroidism.

The CDR3 protein is CASSYSGTTDTQYF. Here the CDR3 DNA reads TGTGCCAGCAGTTACTCGGGAACAACAGATACGCAGTATTTT. The V gene is TRBV6-2 or TRBV6-3, the J gene TRBJ2-3; D ambiguous. Germline lookup yields CDR1 MNHEY and CDR2 SVGEGT. There are 14 residues in the CDR3. The V and J ends lost 0 bases and 3 bases respectively, with 7 bases between them.